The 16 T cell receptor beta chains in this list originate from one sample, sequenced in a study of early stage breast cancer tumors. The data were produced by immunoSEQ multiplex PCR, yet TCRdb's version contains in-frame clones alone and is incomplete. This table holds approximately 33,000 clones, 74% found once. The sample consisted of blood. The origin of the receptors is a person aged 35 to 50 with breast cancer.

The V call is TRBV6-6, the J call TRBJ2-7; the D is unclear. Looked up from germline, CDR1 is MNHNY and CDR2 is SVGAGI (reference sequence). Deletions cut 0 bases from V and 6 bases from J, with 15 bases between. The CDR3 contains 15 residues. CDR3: CASSYSASTFGEQYF. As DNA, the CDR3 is TGTGCCAGCAGTTACTCGGCGTCGACGTTCGGCGAGCAGTACTTC.

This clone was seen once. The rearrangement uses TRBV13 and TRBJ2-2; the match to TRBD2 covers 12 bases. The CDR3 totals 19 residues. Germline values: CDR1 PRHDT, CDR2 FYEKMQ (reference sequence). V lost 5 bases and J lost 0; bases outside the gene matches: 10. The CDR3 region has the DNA TGTGCCAGCAGCCAACTAGCGGGAGGAGCCTTTCCGAACACCGGGGAGCTGTTTTTT. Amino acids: CASSQLAGGAFPNTGELFF.

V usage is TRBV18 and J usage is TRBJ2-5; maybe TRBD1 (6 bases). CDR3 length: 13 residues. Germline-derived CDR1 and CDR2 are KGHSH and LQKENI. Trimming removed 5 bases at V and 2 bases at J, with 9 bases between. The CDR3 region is CASSGQSQETQYF. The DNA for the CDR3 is TGTGCCAGCTCAGGACAGTCGCAAGAGACCCAGTACTTC.

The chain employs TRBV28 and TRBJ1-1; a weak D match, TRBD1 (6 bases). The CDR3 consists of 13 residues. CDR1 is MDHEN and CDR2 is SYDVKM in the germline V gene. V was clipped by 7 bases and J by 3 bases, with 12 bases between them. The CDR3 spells CASNEGGDTEAFF. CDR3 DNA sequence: TGTGCCAGCAACGAAGGGGGGGACACTGAAGCTTTCTTT.

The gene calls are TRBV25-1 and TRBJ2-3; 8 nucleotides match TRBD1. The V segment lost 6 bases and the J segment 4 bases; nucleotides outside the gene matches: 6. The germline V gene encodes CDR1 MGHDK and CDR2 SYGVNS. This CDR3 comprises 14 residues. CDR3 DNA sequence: TGTGCCAGCAGATCAGGGGGCGCACCAGATACGCAGTATTTT. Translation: CASRSGGAPDTQYF.

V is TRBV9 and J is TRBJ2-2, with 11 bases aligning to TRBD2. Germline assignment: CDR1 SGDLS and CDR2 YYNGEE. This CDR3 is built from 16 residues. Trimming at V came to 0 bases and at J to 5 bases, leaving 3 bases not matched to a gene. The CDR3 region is CASSVVTSGGTGELFF. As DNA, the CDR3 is TGTGCCAGCAGCGTAGTAACTAGCGGGGGAACCGGGGAGCTGTTTTTT.

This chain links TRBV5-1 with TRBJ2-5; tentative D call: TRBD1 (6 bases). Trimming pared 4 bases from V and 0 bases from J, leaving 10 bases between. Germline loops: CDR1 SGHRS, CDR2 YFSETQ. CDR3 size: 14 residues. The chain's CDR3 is CASSPGQYQETQYF. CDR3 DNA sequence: TGCGCCAGCAGCCCAGGACAGTACCAAGAGACCCAGTACTTC.

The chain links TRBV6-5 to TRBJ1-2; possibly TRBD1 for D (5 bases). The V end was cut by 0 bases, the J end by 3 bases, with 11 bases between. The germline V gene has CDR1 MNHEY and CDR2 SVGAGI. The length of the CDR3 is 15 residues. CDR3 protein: CASSYSGGAYYGYTF. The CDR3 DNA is TGTGCCAGCAGTTACTCGGGCGGGGCTTACTATGGCTACACCTTC.

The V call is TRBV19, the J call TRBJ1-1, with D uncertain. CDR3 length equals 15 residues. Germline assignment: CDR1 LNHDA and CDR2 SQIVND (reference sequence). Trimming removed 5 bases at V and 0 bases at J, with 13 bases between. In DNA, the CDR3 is TGTGCCAGTAGTCAGCGGGCCGGGATGAACACTGAAGCTTTCTTT. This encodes CASSQRAGMNTEAFF. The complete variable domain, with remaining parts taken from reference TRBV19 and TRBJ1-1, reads DGGITQSPKYLFRKEGQNVTLSCEQNLNHDAMYWYRQDPGQGLRLIYYSQIVNDFQKGDIAEGYSVSREKKESFPLTVTSAQKNPTAFYLCASSQRAGMNTEAFFGQGTRLTVV.

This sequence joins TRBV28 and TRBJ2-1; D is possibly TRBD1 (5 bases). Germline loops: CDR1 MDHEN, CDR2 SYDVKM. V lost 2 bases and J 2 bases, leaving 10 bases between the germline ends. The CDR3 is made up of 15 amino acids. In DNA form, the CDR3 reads TGTGCCAGCAGTTTAACCGACAGTACCTACAATGAGCAGTTCTTC. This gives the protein CASSLTDSTYNEQFF.

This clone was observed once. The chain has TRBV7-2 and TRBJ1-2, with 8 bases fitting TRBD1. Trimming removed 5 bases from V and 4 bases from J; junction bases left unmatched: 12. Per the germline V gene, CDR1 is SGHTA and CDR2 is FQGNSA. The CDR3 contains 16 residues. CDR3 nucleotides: TGTGCCAGCAGCCCATCCAGGGGGCGCTTCCCCTATGGCTACACCTTC. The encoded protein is CASSPSRGRFPYGYTF.

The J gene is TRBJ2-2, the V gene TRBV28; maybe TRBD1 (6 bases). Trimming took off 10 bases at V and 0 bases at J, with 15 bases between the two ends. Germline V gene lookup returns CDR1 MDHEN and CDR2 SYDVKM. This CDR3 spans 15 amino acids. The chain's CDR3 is CATTDRTANTGELFF. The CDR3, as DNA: TGTGCCACCACAGACAGGACTGCGAACACCGGGGAGCTGTTTTTT.

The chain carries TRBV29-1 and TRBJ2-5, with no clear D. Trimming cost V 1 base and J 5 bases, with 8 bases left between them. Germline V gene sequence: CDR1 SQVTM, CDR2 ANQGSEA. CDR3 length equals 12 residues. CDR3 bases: TGCAGCGTTGAAGGGCCCGGGGAGACCCAGTACTTC. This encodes CSVEGPGETQYF.

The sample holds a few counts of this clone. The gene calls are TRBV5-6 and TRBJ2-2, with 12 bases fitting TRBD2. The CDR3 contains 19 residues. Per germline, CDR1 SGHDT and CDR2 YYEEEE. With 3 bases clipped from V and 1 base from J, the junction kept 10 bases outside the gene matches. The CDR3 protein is CASSSTLRGLAGNTGELFF. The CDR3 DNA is TGTGCCAGCAGCTCAACCTTAAGGGGACTAGCGGGGAACACCGGGGAGCTGTTTTTT.

The CDR3 protein is CASLLFLGQSTDTQYF. CDR3 nucleotides: TGTGCCAGCTTACTCTTCCTCGGGCAGAGCACAGATACGCAGTATTTT. V and J are TRBV28 and TRBJ2-3, with D unresolved. The germline V gene encodes CDR1 MDHEN and CDR2 SYDVKM. V lost 8 bases and J 0 bases, leaving 18 bases between the germline ends. The CDR3 length is 16 residues.

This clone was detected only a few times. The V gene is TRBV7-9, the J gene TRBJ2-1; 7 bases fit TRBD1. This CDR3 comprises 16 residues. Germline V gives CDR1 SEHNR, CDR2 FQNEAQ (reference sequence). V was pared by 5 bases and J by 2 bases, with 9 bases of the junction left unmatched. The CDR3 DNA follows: TGTGCCAGCAGCCTAGGGACAGAATACGCCTACAATGAGCAGTTCTTC. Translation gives CASSLGTEYAYNEQFF.